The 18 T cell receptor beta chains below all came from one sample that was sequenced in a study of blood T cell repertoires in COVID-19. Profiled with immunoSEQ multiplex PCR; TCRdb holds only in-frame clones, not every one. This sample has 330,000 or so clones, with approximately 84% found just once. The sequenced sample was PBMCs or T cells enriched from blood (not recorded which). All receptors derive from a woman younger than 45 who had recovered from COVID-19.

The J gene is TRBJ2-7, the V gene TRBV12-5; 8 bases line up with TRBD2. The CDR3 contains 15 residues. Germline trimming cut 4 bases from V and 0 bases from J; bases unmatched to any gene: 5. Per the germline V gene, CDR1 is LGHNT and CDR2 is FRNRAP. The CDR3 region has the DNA TGTGCTAGTGGTTGGCCCAGCGGGGGCTCCTACGAGCAGTACTTC. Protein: CASGWPSGGSYEQYF.

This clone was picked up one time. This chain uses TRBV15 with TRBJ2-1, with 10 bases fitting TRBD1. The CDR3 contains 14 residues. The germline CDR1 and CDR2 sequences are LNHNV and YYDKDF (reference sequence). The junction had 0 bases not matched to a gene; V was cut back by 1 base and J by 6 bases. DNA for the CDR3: TGTGCCACCAGCAGAGGGACAGGGGGCAATGAGCAGTTCTTC. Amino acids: CATSRGTGGNEQFF.

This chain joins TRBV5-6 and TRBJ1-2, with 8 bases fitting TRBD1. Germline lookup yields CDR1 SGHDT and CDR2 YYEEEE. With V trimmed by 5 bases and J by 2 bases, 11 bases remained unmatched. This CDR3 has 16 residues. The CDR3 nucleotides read TGTGCCAGCAGTATTTGGACAGGGATGAACAACTATGGCTACACCTTC. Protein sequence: CASSIWTGMNNYGYTF. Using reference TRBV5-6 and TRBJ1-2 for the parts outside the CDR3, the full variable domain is DAGVTQSPTHLIKTRGQQVTLRCSPKSGHDTVSWYQQALGQGPQFIFQYYEEEERQRGNFPDRFSGHQFPNYSSELNVNALLLGDSALYLCASSIWTGMNNYGYTFGSGTRLTVV.

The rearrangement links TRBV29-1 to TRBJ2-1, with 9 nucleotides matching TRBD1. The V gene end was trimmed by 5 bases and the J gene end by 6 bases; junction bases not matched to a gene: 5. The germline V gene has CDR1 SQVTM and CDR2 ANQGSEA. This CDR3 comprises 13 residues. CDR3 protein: CSVSGTGFNEQFF. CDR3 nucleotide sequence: TGCAGCGTTTCCGGGACAGGGTTCAATGAGCAGTTCTTC.

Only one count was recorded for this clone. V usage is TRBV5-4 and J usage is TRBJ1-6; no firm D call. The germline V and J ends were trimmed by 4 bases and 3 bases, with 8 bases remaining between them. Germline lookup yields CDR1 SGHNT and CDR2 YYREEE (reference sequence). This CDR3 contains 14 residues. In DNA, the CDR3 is TGTGCCAGCAGCGTCCGGGACTATAATTCACCCCTCCACTTT. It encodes CASSVRDYNSPLHF.

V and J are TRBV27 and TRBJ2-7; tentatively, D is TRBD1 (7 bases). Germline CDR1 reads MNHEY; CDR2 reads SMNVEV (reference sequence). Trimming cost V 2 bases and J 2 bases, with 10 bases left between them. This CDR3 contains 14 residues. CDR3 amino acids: CASSLQGEAYEQYF. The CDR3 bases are TGTGCCAGCAGTTTACAGGGGGAGGCCTACGAGCAGTACTTC.

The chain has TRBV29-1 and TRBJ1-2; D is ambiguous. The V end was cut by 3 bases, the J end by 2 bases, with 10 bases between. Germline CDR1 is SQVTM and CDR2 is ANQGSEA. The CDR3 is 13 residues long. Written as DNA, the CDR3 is TGCAGCGTTGAGGAGGGCAGAAACTATGGCTACACCTTC. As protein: CSVEEGRNYGYTF.

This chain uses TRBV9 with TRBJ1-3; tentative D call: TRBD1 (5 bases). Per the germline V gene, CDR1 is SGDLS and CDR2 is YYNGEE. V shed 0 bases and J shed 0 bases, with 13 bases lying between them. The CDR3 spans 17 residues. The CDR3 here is CASSVGSGQSSGNTIYF. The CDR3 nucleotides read TGTGCCAGCAGCGTAGGGTCCGGACAAAGCTCTGGAAACACCATATATTTT.

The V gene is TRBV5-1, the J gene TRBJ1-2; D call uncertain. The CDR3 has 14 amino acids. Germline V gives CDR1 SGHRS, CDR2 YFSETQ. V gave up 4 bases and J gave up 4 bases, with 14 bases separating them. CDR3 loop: CASSPASPFYGYTF. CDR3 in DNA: TGCGCCAGCAGCCCAGCGTCACCTTTCTATGGCTACACCTTC.

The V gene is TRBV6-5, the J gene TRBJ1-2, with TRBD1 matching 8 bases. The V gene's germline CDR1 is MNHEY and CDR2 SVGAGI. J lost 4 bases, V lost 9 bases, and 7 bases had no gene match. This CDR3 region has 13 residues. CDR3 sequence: CASGTGTVYGYTF. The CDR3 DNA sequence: TGTGCCAGTGGGACAGGAACTGTCTATGGCTACACCTTC.

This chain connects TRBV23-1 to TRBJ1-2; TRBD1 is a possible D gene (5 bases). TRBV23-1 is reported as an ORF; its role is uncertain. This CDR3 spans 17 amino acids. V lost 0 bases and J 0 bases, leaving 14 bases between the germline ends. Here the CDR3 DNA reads TGCGCCAGCAGTCAATCGGGCAGGGCTATAGCTAACTATGGCTACACCTTC. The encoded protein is CASSQSGRAIANYGYTF.

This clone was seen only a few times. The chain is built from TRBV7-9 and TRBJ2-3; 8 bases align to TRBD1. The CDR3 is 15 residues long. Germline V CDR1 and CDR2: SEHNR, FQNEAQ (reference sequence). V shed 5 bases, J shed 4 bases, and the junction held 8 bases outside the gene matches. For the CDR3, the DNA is TGTGCCAGCAGCCCGAGGACAGGGAGGTCAGATACGCAGTATTTT. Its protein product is CASSPRTGRSDTQYF.

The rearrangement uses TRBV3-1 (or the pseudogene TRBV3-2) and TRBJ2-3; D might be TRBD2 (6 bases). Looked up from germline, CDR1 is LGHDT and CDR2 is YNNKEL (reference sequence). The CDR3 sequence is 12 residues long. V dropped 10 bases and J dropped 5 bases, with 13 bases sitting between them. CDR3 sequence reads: CATGRGIDTQYF. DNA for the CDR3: TGTGCCACGGGTCGGGGGATAGATACGCAGTATTTT.

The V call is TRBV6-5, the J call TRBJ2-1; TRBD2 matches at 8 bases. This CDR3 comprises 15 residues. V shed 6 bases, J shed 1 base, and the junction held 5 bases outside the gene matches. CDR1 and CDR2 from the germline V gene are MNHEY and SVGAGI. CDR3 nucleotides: TGTGCCAGCAGGTATAGCGGGACTTCCTACAATGAGCAGTTCTTC. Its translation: CASRYSGTSYNEQFF.

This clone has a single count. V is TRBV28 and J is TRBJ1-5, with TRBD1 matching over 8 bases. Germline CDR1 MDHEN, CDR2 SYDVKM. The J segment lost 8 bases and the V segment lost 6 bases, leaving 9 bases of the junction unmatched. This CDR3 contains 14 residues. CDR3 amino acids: CASRTGGPLEPQHF. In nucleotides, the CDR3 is TGTGCCAGCAGAACAGGGGGGCCATTGGAGCCCCAGCATTTT.

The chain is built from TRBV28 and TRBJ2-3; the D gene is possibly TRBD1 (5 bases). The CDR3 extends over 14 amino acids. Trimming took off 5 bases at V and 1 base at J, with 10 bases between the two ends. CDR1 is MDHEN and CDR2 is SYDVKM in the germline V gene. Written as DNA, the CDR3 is TGTGCCAGCAGTCCGGTGACAGGCACAGATACGCAGTATTTT. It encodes CASSPVTGTDTQYF.

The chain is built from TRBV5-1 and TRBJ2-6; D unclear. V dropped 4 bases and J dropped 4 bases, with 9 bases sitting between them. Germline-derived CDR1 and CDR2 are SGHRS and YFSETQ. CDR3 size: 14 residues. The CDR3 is CASSQDGGANVLTF. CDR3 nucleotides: TGCGCCAGCAGCCAGGATGGGGGGGCCAACGTCCTGACTTTC.

The CDR3 bases are TGTGCCAGCAGCCCCCAACTACTTAGCACAGATACGCAGTATTTT. Translated, it gives CASSPQLLSTDTQYF. The V call is TRBV7-6, the J call TRBJ2-3; D not certain. The CDR3 has 15 residues. Germline CDR1 is SGHVS and CDR2 is FNYEAQ. Between the trimmed V and J ends, which lost 5 bases and 0 bases, there was a span of 12 bases.